This TCR beta chain came from a study of post-analysis software for immune sequencing data. CDR1 DFQATT and CDR2 SNEGSKA come from the germline V gene (reference sequence). The CDR3 has 12 amino acids. Study-wide results and caveats: There were five TRBV segments more frequent in patients than controls, and TRBV5-6, TRBV5-1 and TRBV20-1 were among them.

About this clonotype: The antigen is unknown. At one end, the junction sequence differs from germline, possibly due to a read error.

Unique molecular identifiers featured in each of the TCR beta cDNA libraries. MiXCR, applied by TCRdb to the PCR reads, yields one record per CDR3 protein. The profile shows around 770,000 distinct CDR3 sequences, around 42% of them singletons. The clonotype originates from a girl aged 5-17 years with multiple sclerosis. The specimen sequenced was blood. V usage is TRBV20-1 and J usage is TRBJ2-1, with a possible D match to TRBD2 (6 bases). The CDR3 spells CRANPAGNEQFF. The CDR3 nucleotides are TGCAGGGCTAACCCAGCGGGTAATGAGCAGTTCTTC.